A selection of T cell receptor beta chains follows, all from one sample in a study of blood T cell repertoires in COVID-19. Profiled with immunoSEQ multiplex PCR; TCRdb holds only in-frame clones, not every one. This table has 170,000 or so clones, more than 75% appearing once. The sequencing input was peripheral blood. The receptors derive from a man in his forties with active or convalescent COVID-19. Both conserved end residues are part of each CDR3. A D gene is named only where the DNA matches it firmly. For some rows the clone size is stated as once, few or many, or as a class when expanded; others skip it.

v_call,clone_size,j_call,d_call,cdr3_aa,cdr3_nt
TRBV11-2,few,TRBJ2-3,TRBD2,CASSSGLAGARSTDTQYF,TGTGCCAGCAGCTCGGGACTAGCGGGGGCCCGTAGCACAGATACGCAGTATTTT
TRBV7-2,NA,TRBJ1-6,TRBD1,CASSKQPTGQVGGNTPLHF,TGTGCCAGCAGCAAGCAACCTACTGGACAGGTCGGGGGTAATACACCCCTCCACTTT
TRBV19,once,TRBJ1-1,NA,CASSINAASDTEAFF,TGTGCCAGTAGTATAAACGCTGCTTCGGACACTGAAGCTTTCTTT
TRBV6-5,NA,TRBJ1-2,TRBD1,CASSSRQGRRNYGYTF,TGTGCCAGCAGTTCCAGACAGGGGAGAAGGAACTATGGCTACACCTTC
TRBV24-1,NA,TRBJ1-1,NA,CATMLGDMNTEAFF,TGTGCCACCATGCTCGGGGACATGAACACTGAAGCTTTCTTT
TRBV10-3,NA,TRBJ2-5,TRBD2,CAIGRLAGTTSVETQYF,TGTGCCATCGGGAGACTAGCGGGGACGACCTCGGTGGAGACCCAGTACTTC
TRBV6-5,NA,TRBJ1-1,NA,CATAQGGTEAFF,TGTGCCACCGCTCAAGGGGGAACTGAAGCTTTCTTT
TRBV4-1,NA,TRBJ1-1,NA,CASSQEPGMNTEAFF,TGCGCCAGCAGCCAAGAGCCCGGGATGAACACTGAAGCTTTCTTT
TRBV28,NA,TRBJ2-3,TRBD1,CASSLLQGSSYF,TGTGCCAGCAGTTTATTACAGGGGAGTTCGTATTTT
TRBV5-3,NA,TRBJ2-1,NA,CARSLALLEDEQFF,TGTGCCAGAAGCTTGGCGTTGCTAGAAGATGAGCAGTTCTTC
TRBV7-3,NA,TRBJ2-5,NA,CASSLIKGETQYF,TGTGCCAGCAGCTTAATTAAGGGGGAGACCCAGTACTTC
TRBV19,NA,TRBJ2-3,NA,CASSIFLVPTTDTQYF,TGTGCCAGTAGTATTTTCCTCGTTCCTACCACAGATACGCAGTATTTT
TRBV6-1,NA,TRBJ2-7,NA,CASSEKGPYEQYF,TGTGCCAGCAGTGAAAAGGGGCCCTACGAGCAGTACTTC
TRBV28,NA,TRBJ1-2,NA,CASNNKFYGYTF,TGTGCCAGCAACAACAAGTTCTATGGCTACACCTTC
TRBV5-3,NA,TRBJ1-4,TRBD1,CARSWPGQETTNEKLFF,TGTGCCAGAAGCTGGCCGGGACAGGAGACAACTAATGAAAAACTGTTTTTT
TRBV18,NA,TRBJ1-3,TRBD1,CASSPPKGQGNTIYF,TGTGCCAGCTCACCACCGAAGGGACAGGGAAACACCATATATTTT
TRBV21-1,few,TRBJ1-4,NA,CASSRTGIEKLFF,TGTGCCAGCAGCAGGACAGGGATCGAAAAACTGTTTTTT
TRBV7-2,NA,TRBJ2-1,TRBD2,CASSWGLAFNDEQFF,TGTGCCAGCAGCTGGGGACTAGCCTTCAACGATGAGCAGTTCTTC
TRBV30,NA,TRBJ1-1,NA,CAWSVRGGTEAFF,TGTGCCTGGAGTGTACGGGGAGGCACTGAAGCTTTCTTT
TRBV30,few,TRBJ1-5,NA,CAWSNSGDQPQHF,TGTGCCTGGAGTAATTCGGGGGATCAGCCCCAGCATTTT
TRBV28,NA,TRBJ1-4,TRBD1,CASSFSGTGSGSEKLFF,TGTGCCAGCAGTTTTTCAGGGACAGGGAGCGGGAGTGAAAAACTGTTTTTT
TRBV7-9,once,TRBJ2-3,NA,CASRGRSSTDTQYF,TGTGCCAGCCGGGGAAGATCTAGCACAGATACGCAGTATTTT
TRBV25-1,NA,TRBJ1-1,NA,CASREAQGTEAFF,TGTGCCAGCCGAGAAGCTCAGGGCACTGAAGCTTTCTTT
TRBV9,once,TRBJ1-6,TRBD1,CASNRGDSPLHF,TGTGCCAGCAACAGGGGTGATTCACCCCTCCACTTT
TRBV24-1,NA,TRBJ1-5,NA,CATSAVSNQPQHF,TGTGCCACCAGTGCGGTAAGCAATCAGCCCCAGCATTTT
TRBV28,NA,TRBJ1-4,NA,CAIGLGADEKLFF,TGTGCCATTGGCCTGGGAGCGGATGAAAAACTGTTTTTT
TRBV13,few,TRBJ2-7,NA,CASSLGQVLSYEQYF,TGTGCCAGCAGCTTAGGCCAAGTGCTATCCTACGAGCAGTACTTC
TRBV30,NA,TRBJ1-3,NA,CAWSSGSSGNTIYF,TGTGCCTGGAGCTCCGGGAGCTCTGGAAACACCATATATTTT
TRBV30,once,TRBJ1-1,NA,CAWMGDFPFMNTEAFF,TGTGCCTGGATGGGGGACTTCCCGTTCATGAACACTGAAGCTTTCTTT
TRBV27,NA,TRBJ2-3,NA,CASTPVGGEVKDTQYF,TGTGCCAGCACCCCCGTAGGCGGGGAAGTCAAAGATACGCAGTATTTT
TRBV18,NA,TRBJ2-6,NA,CASSPQQGVPGANVLTF,TGTGCCAGCTCACCGCAACAGGGAGTGCCAGGGGCCAACGTCCTGACTTTC
TRBV27,NA,TRBJ1-2,TRBD1,CASSLGRGFYGYTF,TGTGCCAGCAGTTTAGGCAGGGGGTTCTATGGCTACACCTTC
TRBV5-4,few,TRBJ2-7,NA,CASSSPLGDYEQYF,TGTGCCAGCAGCTCGCCACTAGGAGACTACGAGCAGTACTTC
TRBV21-1,NA,TRBJ2-7,NA,CASFQLRGGHEQYF,TGTGCCAGCTTTCAACTTCGGGGGGGCCACGAGCAGTACTTC
TRBV7-2,few,TRBJ2-3,NA,CASSLELVPHTDTQYF,TGTGCCAGCAGCTTAGAACTAGTCCCTCACACAGATACGCAGTATTTT
TRBV28,NA,TRBJ1-2,TRBD1,CASSLRLEAGTGTNYGYTF,TGTGCCAGCAGTTTACGTCTAGAGGCCGGGACAGGCACTAACTATGGCTACACCTTC
TRBV6-5,NA,TRBJ1-3,NA,CASSSGLPSSGNTIYF,TGTGCCAGCAGTTCGGGACTTCCGAGCTCTGGAAACACCATATATTTT
TRBV5-4,NA,TRBJ1-2,NA,CASSLGAGYGYTF,TGTGCCAGCAGCTTGGGCGCGGGCTATGGCTACACCTTC
TRBV6-5,few,TRBJ1-3,TRBD1,CASRPDRGPGNTIYF,TGTGCCAGCCGTCCGGACAGGGGCCCTGGAAACACCATATATTTT
TRBV30,once,TRBJ1-4,NA,CAWSVPRTTNEKLFF,TGTGCCTGGAGTGTACCAAGGACAACAAATGAAAAACTGTTTTTT
TRBV28,once,TRBJ1-5,TRBD1,CASTDRGNQPQHF,TGTGCCAGCACGGACAGGGGCAATCAGCCCCAGCATTTT
TRBV5-1,NA,TRBJ2-3,TRBD2,CASSLGLGRGGPDTQYF,TGCGCCAGCAGCTTGGGTTTAGGGCGGGGGGGCCCAGATACGCAGTATTTT
TRBV20-1,NA,TRBJ2-1,TRBD2,CSASGGDPSSYNEQFF,TGCAGTGCTAGTGGGGGGGACCCGAGCTCCTACAATGAGCAGTTCTTC